This T cell receptor (beta chain) was captured by sequencing in a study of blood T cell repertoires in COVID-19. Study background: Samples of COVID-19 (acute and convalescent) were obtained from the United States, Italy and Spain. From T cells, B-cell-depleted T cells, or PBMCs came the material, which was cDNA or gDNA.

This clone has at least ten counts. This CDR3 has 17 amino acids. V trimming: 5 bases; J trimming: 6 bases; junction bases outside the gene matches: 19. Germline CDR1 SGHNT, CDR2 YYREEE (reference sequence). Authors' methods: Reference gene primers were amplified, and this amplification served to estimate nucleated cell counts. TCRdb's table, derived via immunoSEQ multiplex PCR, lists solely in-frame clones and lacks some. The D gene and trimming were derived from the DNA, and the V and J assignments and clone size from that table. The sample carries some 220,000 clones, roughly 75% recorded once. V and J are TRBV5-4 and TRBJ1-2, with 7 bases identical to TRBD1. Sequencing was carried out using peripheral blood. The source is an older woman with acute or convalescent COVID-19. The CDR3: CASRLRDLDRDRHGYTF. CDR3 nucleotide sequence: TGTGCCAGCAGACTACGAGATCTAGACCGGGACAGACATGGCTACACCTTC. Full variable domain (remainder filled in from reference TRBV5-4 and TRBJ1-2): ETGVTQSPTHLIKTRGQQVTLRCSSQSGHNTVSWYQQALGQGPQFIFQYYREEENGRGNFPPRFSGLQFPNYSSELNVNALELDDSALYLCASRLRDLDRDRHGYTFGSGTRLTVV.